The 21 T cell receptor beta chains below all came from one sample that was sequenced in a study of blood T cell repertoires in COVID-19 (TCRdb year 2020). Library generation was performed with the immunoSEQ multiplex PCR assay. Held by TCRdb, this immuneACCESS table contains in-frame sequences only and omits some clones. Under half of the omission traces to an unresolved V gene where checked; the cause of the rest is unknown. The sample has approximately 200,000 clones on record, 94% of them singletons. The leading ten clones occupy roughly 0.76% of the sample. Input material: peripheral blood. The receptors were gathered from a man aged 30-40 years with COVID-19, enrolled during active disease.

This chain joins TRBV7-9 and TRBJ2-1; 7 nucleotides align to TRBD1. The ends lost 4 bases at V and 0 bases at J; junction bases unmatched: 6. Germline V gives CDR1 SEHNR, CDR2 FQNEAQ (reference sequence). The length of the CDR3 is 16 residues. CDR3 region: CASSSATGTSYNEQFF. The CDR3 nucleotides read TGTGCCAGCAGCTCAGCGACAGGGACCTCCTACAATGAGCAGTTCTTC.

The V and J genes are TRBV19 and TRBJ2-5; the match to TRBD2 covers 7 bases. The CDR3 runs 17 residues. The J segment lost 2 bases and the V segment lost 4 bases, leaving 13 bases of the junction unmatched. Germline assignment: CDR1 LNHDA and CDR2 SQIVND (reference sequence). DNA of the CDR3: TGTGCCAGTAGTAAAAACCGAATGGCGGGGGTGCAAGAGACCCAGTACTTC. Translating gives CASSKNRMAGVQETQYF.

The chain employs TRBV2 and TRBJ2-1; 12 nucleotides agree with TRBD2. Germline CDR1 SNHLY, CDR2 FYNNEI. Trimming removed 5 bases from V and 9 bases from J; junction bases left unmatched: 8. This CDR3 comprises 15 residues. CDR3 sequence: CASSSSSGGVGEQFF. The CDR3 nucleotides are TGTGCCAGCAGTTCCTCTAGCGGGGGGGTGGGTGAGCAGTTCTTC. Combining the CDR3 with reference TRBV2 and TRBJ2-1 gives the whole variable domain EPEVTQTPSHQVTQMGQEVILRCVPISNHLYFYWYRQILGQKVEFLVSFYNNEISEKSEIFDDQFSVERPDGSNFTLKIRSTKLEDSAMYFCASSSSSGGVGEQFFGPGTRLTVL.

CDR3 region: CSATDGNYGYTF. The DNA of the CDR3 is TGCAGTGCTACTGACGGTAACTATGGCTACACCTTC. The chain joins TRBV20-1 to TRBJ1-2; D remains ambiguous. Trimming left V 4 bases short and J 1 base short, with 7 bases between. The germline V gene has CDR1 DFQATT and CDR2 SNEGSKA (reference sequence). The CDR3 loop spans 12 amino acids.

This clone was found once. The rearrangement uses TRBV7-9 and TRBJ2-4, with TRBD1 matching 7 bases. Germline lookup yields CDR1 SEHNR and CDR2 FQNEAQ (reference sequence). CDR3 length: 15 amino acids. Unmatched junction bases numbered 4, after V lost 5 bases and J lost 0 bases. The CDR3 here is CASSRTGLAKNIQYF. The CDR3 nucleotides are TGTGCCAGCAGCCGGACAGGTTTAGCCAAAAACATTCAGTACTTC.

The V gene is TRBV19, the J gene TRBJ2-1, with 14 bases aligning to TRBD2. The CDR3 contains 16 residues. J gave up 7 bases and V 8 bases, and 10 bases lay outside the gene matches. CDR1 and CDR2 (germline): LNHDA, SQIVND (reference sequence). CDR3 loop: CASGTPRTSGGNEQFF. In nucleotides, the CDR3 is TGTGCCAGTGGCACTCCGAGGACTAGCGGGGGGAATGAGCAGTTCTTC.

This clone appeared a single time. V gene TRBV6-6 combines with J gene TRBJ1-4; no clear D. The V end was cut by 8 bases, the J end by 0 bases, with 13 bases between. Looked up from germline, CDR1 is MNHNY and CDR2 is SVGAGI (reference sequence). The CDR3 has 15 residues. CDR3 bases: TGTGCCAGCGGCCGTCTGGGCGCAACTAATGAAAAACTGTTTTTT. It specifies CASGRLGATNEKLFF.

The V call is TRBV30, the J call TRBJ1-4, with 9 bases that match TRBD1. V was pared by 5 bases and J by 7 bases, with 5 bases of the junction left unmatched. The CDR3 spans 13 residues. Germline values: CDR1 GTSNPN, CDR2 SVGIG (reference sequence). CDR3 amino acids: CAWQPGQGEKLFF. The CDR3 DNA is TGTGCCTGGCAGCCGGGACAGGGTGAAAAACTGTTTTTT.

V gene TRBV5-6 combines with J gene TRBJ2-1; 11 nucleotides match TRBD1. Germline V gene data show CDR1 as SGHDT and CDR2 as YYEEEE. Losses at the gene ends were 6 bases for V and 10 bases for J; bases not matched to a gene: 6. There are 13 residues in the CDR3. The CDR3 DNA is TGTGCCAGCACCGGGACAGGGGGTAGGGAGCAGTTCTTC. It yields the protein CASTGTGGREQFF.

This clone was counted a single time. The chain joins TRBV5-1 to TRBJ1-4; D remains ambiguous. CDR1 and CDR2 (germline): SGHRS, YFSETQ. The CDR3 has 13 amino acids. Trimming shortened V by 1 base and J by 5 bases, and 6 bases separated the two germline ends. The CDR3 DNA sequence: TGCGCCAGCAGCTTGATCCCAAATGAAAAACTGTTTTTT. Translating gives CASSLIPNEKLFF.

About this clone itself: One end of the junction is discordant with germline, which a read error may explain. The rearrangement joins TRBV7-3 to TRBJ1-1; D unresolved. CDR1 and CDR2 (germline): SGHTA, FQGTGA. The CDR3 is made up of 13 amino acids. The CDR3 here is CASSLTTVTEAFF. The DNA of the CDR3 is TGTGCCAGCAGCCTAACTACAGTGACTGAAGCTTTCTTT.

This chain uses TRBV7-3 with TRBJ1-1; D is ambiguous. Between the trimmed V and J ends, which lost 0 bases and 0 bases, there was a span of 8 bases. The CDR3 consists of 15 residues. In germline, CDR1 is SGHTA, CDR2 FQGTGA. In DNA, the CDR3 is TGTGCCAGCAGCTTAACGGGCGGGATGAACACTGAAGCTTTCTTT. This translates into CASSLTGGMNTEAFF.

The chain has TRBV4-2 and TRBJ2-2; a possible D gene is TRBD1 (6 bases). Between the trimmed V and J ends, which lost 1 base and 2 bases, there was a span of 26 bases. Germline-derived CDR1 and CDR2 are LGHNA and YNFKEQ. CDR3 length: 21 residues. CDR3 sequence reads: CASSQVGATGHRDPNTGELFF. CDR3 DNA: TGTGCCAGCAGCCAAGTGGGGGCTACGGGTCACAGGGACCCAAACACCGGGGAGCTGTTTTTT.

The CDR3 nucleotides read TGTGCCAGCAACTCTGGGACACAGAAAAGGGGCATTCAGTACTTC. It yields the protein CASNSGTQKRGIQYF. This chain joins TRBV6-5 and TRBJ2-4; TRBD1 is a possible D gene (6 bases). V was cut by 7 bases and J by 9 bases, with 22 bases left in between. Germline V gene lookup returns CDR1 MNHEY and CDR2 SVGAGI. This CDR3 has 15 amino acids.

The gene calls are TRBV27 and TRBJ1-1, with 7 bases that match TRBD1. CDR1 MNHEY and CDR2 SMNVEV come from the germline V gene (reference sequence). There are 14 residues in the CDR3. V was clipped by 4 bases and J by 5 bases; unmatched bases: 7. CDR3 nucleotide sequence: TGTGCCAGCAGTTCATCTAGGGGGCAAACTGAAGCTTTCTTT. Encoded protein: CASSSSRGQTEAFF.

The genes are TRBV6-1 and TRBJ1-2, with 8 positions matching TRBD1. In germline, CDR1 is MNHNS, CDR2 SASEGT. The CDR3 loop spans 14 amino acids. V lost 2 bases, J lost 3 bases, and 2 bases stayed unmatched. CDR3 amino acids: CASSEQGADYGYTF. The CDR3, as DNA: TGTGCCAGCAGTGAACAGGGGGCAGACTATGGCTACACCTTC.

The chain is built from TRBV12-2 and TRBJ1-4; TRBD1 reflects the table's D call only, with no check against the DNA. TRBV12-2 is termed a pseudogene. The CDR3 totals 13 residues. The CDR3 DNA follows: TGTGCAAGTCGTACCACAGGGAATGAAAAACTGTTTTTT. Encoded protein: CASRTTGNEKLFF.

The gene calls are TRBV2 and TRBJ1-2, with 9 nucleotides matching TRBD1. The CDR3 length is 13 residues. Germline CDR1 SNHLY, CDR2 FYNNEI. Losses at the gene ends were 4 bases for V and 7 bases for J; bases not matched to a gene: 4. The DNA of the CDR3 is TGTGCCAGCAGTGGGACAGGGGAATTTGGCTACACCTTC. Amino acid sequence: CASSGTGEFGYTF. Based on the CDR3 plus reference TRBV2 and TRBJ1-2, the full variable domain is EPEVTQTPSHQVTQMGQEVILRCVPISNHLYFYWYRQILGQKVEFLVSFYNNEISEKSEIFDDQFSVERPDGSNFTLKIRSTKLEDSAMYFCASSGTGEFGYTFGSGTRLTVV.

The CDR3 DNA reads TGTGCCAGCAGCCAACAGGTTCTCTCTGGAAACACCATATATTTT. The encoded protein is CASSQQVLSGNTIYF. The chain links TRBV9 to TRBJ1-3, with D tentatively TRBD1 (5 bases). The CDR3 contains 15 residues. Trimming stripped 4 bases from V and 0 bases from J, with 11 bases between. Germline values: CDR1 SGDLS, CDR2 YYNGEE.

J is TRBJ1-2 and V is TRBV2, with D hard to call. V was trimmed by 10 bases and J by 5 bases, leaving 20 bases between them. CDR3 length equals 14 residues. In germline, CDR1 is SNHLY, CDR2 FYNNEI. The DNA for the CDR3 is TGTGCCACCATGTATGGCAGTTTTTTATATGGCTACACCTTC. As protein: CATMYGSFLYGYTF.

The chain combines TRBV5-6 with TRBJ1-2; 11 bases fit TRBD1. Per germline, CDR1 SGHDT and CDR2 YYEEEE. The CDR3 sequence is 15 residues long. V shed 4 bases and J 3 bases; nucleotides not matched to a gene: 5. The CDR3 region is CASSPEGQGDYGYTF. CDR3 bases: TGTGCCAGCAGCCCGGAGGGACAGGGGGACTATGGCTACACCTTC.